Reported below is one TCR beta chain. Its cognate antigen has yet to be identified. No qualities accompany the bases; no much larger clone lies one base away. TCRbeta CDR3 regions were amplified from genomic DNA using the immunoSEQ Assay, a bias-controlled multiplex PCR. In the authors' own workflow: The number of nucleated cells in each sample was estimated by amplification of reference gene primers within the assay. To quantify the absolute abundance of each unique TCRbeta CDR3 rearrangement, sequence reads were collapsed and filtered. For each sample, productive Simpson clonality was calculated as the square root of Simpson's diversity index over productive rearrangements. What TCRdb holds here is the immuneACCESS table cut down to in-frame rearrangements. Part of the clones is not present; checked against another copy, under half of the missing clones reflect an unresolved V gene, and the others are unexplained. V and J calls and clone size come straight from that table; D and trimming were deduced from the DNA. This sample holds roughly 120,000 clones; around 85% were observed only once. The ten largest clones represent about 6.1% of the sample.

One collaborating source in Seattle enrolled patients while the patients were actively infected and followed the patients over time throughout the course of disease. Whole blood was collected in K2EDTA tubes by collaborating institutions according to the institutions' own protocols. For TCRbeta analysis, collaborators shipped samples as frozen whole blood, isolated PBMCs, or DNA extracted from either of those sample types. These data are taken from a study of blood T cell repertoires in COVID-19 (dated by TCRdb to 2020 to 2022). Looking at the study overall: Samples covering the acute and convalescent phases of COVID-19 were provided by collaborators in the United States, Italy and Spain. The material from the prospective study consisted of cDNA or gDNA derived from T cells, B-cell-depleted T cells, or PBMCs. Subjects who had been exposed to COVID-19, were actively infected with it, or had recovered from it provided the deeply sampled blood TCRbeta repertoires that made up the dataset. The repertoires were released in a freely available public database intended as a resource for research on the immune response to SARS-CoV-2. Samples were obtained from the ongoing ImmuneRACE study (first 160 participants) and from over a thousand subjects provided by 6 global collaborators. Nearly every sample came with metadata listing a de-identified subject ID, COVID-19 status, age in years and sex. HLA class I and class II types, where available, came from metadata supplied by the sample provider rather than from assay-based typing.

Taken from cysteine to phenylalanine, the CDR3 has 16 residues. Only CDR3 DNA remains: 48 bases, in frame from the first base. V drops 5 bases and J drops 1 base, leaving 17 bases in between. Via the germline V gene, CDR1 is MNHEY and CDR2 SVGEGT. The full study reports these points: The quantity of clinical and demographic metadata differed by source and by participant and was supplied without curation.

The sample was peripheral blood. The clonotype originates from a woman in her sixties or seventies with COVID-19, enrolled during active disease. The rearranged chain carries TRBV6-2 or TRBV6-3 and TRBJ1-2, and TRBD1 may be the D gene, going by 6 matching bases. CDR3 reads: CASSEPSEDSNYGYTF. The nucleotide sequence is TGTGCCAGCAGTGAGCCAAGCGAGGACAGTAACTATGGCTACACCTTC.